The rows below give T cell receptor beta chains drawn from one sample of a study of cytomegalovirus exposure and HLA in healthy donors. The assay was immunoSEQ multiplex PCR, and TCRdb's table has in-frame clones only and misses some. Found here are about 160,000 clones, 82% of them singletons; the top ten hold 0.9% to 1%. The sequencing input was PBMCs. Every receptor here comes from a girl aged 2 to 9 in good health and CMV-seropositive. The CDR3 runs from the conserved cysteine through the conserved F or W. The D gene is left open where the match is weak. Size is stated for part of the rows, as once, few or many counts, or as a class when the clone is expanded.

abundance	v_gene	d_gene	len	j_gene	CDR3nt	CDR3aa
.	TRBV27	.	14	TRBJ2-4	TGTGCCAGCAGTTTATTCCTAGCCAAAAACATTCAGTACTTC	CASSLFLAKNIQYF
once	TRBV6-1	.	11	TRBJ1-2	TGTGCCAGCCACAGGAACTATGGCTACACCTTC	CASHRNYGYTF
.	TRBV28	TRBD2	16	TRBJ2-6	TGTGCCAGCACTCGGGGGGGCCCTTCTGGGGCCAACGTCCTGACTTTC	CASTRGGPSGANVLTF
.	TRBV30	TRBD2	17	TRBJ2-2	TGTGCCTGGAGCGCCCCCAGGACTAGCGGGAGGGCCGGGGAGCTGTTTTTT	CAWSAPRTSGRAGELFF
.	TRBV9	TRBD1	17	TRBJ1-1	TGTGCCAGCAGCGTAGAAGGGCAGGGGGCGAGTTACACTGAAGCTTTCTTT	CASSVEGQGASYTEAFF
.	TRBV5-1	.	14	TRBJ1-1	TGCGCCAGCAGCCAAAGGACAGTAGACACTGAAGCTTTCTTT	CASSQRTVDTEAFF
.	TRBV4-1	.	14	TRBJ1-2	TGCGCCAGCAGCCAAGTGGTTGTCACATATGGCTACACCTTC	CASSQVVVTYGYTF
few	TRBV30	.	12	TRBJ2-1	TGTGCCTGGAGTTTGAGCGGACCAGAGCAGTTCTTC	CAWSLSGPEQFF
.	TRBV5-1	.	15	TRBJ1-1	TGCGCCAGCAGATACCACGTGGAGCCTGAGAGGGAAGCTTTCTTT	CASRYHVEPEREAFF
few	TRBV6-4	TRBD1	15	TRBJ2-3	TGTGCCAGCAGTTTAACGACAGGGGAGGTTGGTACGCAGTATTTT	CASSLTTGEVGTQYF
.	TRBV7-7	.	13	TRBJ1-1	TGTGCTAGCAGCGCCGGGGCAGGGGAAGAAGCTTTCTTT	CASSAGAGEEAFF